This T cell receptor beta chain was identified during a study of human T cells and chemical hapten exposure. Study at large: Small pooled library volume differences chiefly drove per-sample TCR yield variation.

As originally analysed: Across samples, TCR counts had a median of about 92,000 and ranged from about 20,000 to 750,000. TCRdb re-called the RACE reads with MiXCR, one entry per CDR3 protein. The V and J calls reflect TCRdb's pipeline rather than the authors' work. The sample yields around 70,000 distinct CDR3 sequences, under 7.5% seen once. The study, taken as a whole, reports: DPC sensitization did not alter TCRs above 1 in 1000 frequency.

This clonotype was counted between two and nine times. Its specificity is unknown. Documented time point: healthy volunteer bleed at 6 weeks. The study extracted total RNA from unfractionated whole blood. This CDR3 has 20 amino acids. Germline V lookup: CDR1 MGHRA, CDR2 YSYEKL. Trimming removed 0 bases from V and 7 bases from J; junction bases left unmatched: 16. The clonotype was recovered from a female donor in good health. Some clones in this sample may be carry-over from other donors' samples. The chain is built from TRBV4-1 and TRBJ1-4; 11 nucleotides align to TRBD1. Specimen: whole blood. This CDR3 reads CASSQERRWTGGQFGEKLFF. The CDR3 region has the DNA TGCGCCAGCAGCCAAGAGCGGCGTTGGACAGGGGGCCAGTTCGGTGAAAAACTGTTTTTT.